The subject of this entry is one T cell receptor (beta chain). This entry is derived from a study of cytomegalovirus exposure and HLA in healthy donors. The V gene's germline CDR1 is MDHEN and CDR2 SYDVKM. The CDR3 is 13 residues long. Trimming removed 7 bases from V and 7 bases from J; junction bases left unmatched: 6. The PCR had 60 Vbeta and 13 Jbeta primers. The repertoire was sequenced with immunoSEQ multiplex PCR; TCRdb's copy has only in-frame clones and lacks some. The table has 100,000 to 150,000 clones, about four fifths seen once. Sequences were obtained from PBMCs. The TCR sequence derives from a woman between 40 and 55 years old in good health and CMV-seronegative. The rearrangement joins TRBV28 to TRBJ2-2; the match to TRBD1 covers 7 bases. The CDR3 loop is CASNRGLGGELFF. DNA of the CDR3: TGTGCCAGCAACAGGGGTCTCGGCGGGGAGCTGTTTTTT.